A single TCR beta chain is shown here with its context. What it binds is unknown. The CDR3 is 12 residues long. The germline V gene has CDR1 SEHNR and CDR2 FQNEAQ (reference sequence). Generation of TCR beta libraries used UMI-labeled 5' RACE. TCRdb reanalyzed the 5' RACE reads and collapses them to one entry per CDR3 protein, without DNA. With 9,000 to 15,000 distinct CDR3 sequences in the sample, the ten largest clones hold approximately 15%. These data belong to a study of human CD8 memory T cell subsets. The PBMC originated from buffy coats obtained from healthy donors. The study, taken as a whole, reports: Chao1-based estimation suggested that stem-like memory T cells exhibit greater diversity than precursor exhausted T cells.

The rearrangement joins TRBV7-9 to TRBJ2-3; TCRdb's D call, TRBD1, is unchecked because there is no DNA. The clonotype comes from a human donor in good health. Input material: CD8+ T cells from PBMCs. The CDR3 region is CASSFREDTQYF.